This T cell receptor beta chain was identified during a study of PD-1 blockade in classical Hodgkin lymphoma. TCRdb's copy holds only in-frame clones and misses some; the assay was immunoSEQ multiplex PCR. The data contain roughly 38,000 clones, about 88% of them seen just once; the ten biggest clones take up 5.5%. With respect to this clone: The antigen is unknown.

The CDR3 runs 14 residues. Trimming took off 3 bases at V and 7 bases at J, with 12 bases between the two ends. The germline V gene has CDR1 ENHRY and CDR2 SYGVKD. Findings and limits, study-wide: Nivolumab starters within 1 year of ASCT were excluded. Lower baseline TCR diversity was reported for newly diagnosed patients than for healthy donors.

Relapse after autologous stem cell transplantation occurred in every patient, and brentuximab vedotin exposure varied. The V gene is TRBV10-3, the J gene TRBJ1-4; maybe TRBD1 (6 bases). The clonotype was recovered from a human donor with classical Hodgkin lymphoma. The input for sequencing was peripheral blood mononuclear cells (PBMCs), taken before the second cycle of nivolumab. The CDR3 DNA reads TGTGCCATCAGTGAAACCGGGACATTTGAAAAACTGTTTTTT. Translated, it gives CAISETGTFEKLFF.